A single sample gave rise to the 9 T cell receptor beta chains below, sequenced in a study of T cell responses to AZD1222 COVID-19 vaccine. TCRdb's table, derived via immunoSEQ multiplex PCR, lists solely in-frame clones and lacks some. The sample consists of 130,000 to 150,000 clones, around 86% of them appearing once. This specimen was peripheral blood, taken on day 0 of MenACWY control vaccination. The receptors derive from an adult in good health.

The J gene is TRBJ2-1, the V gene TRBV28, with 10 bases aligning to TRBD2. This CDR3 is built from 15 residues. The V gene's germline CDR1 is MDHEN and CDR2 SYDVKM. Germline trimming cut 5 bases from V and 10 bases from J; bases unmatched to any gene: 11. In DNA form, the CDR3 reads TGTGCCAGCAGTGAGGGGAGCGGGGGGGCCCGGGAGCAGTTCTTC. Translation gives CASSEGSGGAREQFF.

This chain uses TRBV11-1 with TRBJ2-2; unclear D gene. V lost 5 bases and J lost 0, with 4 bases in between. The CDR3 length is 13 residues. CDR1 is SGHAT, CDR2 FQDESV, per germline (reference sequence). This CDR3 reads CASSTTNTGELFF. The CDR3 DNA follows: TGTGCCAGCAGCACAACGAACACCGGGGAGCTGTTTTTT.

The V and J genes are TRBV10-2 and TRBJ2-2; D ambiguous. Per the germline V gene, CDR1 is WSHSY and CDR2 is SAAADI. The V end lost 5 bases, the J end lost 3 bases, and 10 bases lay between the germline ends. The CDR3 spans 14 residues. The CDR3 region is CASSPGVYTGELFF. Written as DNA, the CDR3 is TGCGCCAGCAGTCCGGGTGTGTACACCGGGGAGCTGTTTTTT.

The CDR3 loop reads CASSKSDTPKAFF. CDR3 nucleotides: TGCGCCAGCAGCAAGTCTGATACTCCAAAAGCTTTCTTT. The J gene is TRBJ1-1, the V gene TRBV5-1; D unclear. The CDR3 runs 13 residues. From germline, CDR1 is SGHRS and CDR2 YFSETQ. The V gene lost 4 bases and the J gene lost 9 bases, with 16 bases spanning the gap.

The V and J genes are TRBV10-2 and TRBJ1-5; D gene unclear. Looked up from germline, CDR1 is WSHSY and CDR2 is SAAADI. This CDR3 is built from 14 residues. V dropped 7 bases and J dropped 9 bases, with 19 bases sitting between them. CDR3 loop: CASKRGPDVGPQHF. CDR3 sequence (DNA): TGCGCCAGCAAGAGAGGGCCCGATGTGGGGCCCCAGCATTTT.

CDR3 protein: CASSEWRGTGMDNQPQHF. CDR3 coding DNA: TGTGCCAGCAGTGAATGGAGGGGCACGGGAATGGACAATCAGCCCCAGCATTTT. The genes are TRBV25-1 and TRBJ1-5, with D perhaps matching TRBD1 (5 bases). V dropped 1 base and J dropped 3 bases, with 19 bases sitting between them. The CDR3 loop spans 18 amino acids. Looked up from germline, CDR1 is MGHDK and CDR2 is SYGVNS.

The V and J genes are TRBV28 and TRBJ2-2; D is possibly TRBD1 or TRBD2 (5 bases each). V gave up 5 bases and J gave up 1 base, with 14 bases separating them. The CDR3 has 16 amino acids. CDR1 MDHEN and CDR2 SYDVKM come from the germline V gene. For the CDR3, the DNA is TGTGCCAGCAGTCAGACCGGGACGGGGAACACCGGGGAGCTGTTTTTT. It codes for CASSQTGTGNTGELFF.

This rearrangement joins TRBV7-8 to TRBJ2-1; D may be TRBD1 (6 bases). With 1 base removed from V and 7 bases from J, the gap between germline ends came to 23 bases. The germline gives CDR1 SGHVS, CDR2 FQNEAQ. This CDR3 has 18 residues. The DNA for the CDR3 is TGTGCCAGCAGCTTAGTTGGTCAGGGGAGAAACTTTTGGAATGAGCAGTTCTTC. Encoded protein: CASSLVGQGRNFWNEQFF.

For the CDR3, the DNA is TGTGCCAGCAGCTTATCGGATCAAGAGACCCAGTACTTC. Encoded protein: CASSLSDQETQYF. This chain joins TRBV11-3 and TRBJ2-5; D remains unclear. CDR3 length: 13 amino acids. From germline, CDR1 is SGHNT and CDR2 YENEEA. V lost 2 bases and J 2 bases, leaving 6 bases between the germline ends.